One and the same sample provided the 22 T cell receptor beta chains below, sequenced in a study of identical twins. TCRdb reprocessed the 5' RACE reads via MiXCR and lists one record per CDR3 protein. The table has some 600,000 distinct CDR3 sequences, less than 9% seen once. These same records also appear under a second study, on yellow fever vaccine responses in identical twins.

The sequencing sample was made of PBMCs. Every receptor here comes from a woman between 18 and 29 years old in good health.

The chain joins TRBV6-1 to TRBJ1-2; D might be TRBD1 (5 bases). CDR1 MNHNS and CDR2 SASEGT come from the germline V gene. The V end was cut by 7 bases, the J end by 3 bases, with 18 bases between. There are 15 residues in the CDR3. The CDR3 DNA reads as TGTGCCAGCACCCAAACCGGGACTTCCTACTATGGCTACACCTTC. Translation gives CASTQTGTSYYGYTF.

This clonotype was recorded many times. J is TRBJ2-2 and V is TRBV29-1; D is undetermined. CDR3 length: 14 residues. Germline CDR1 and CDR2: SQVTM and ANQGSEA. Between the trimmed V and J ends, which lost 4 bases and 1 base, there was a span of 10 bases. CDR3 sequence: CSVVSPGNTGELFF. In nucleotides, the CDR3 is TGCAGCGTTGTTAGTCCGGGGAACACCGGGGAGCTGTTTTTT.

This clonotype was detected a few times. J is TRBJ2-7 and V is TRBV15, with D possibly matching TRBD2 (5 bases). This CDR3 has 15 residues. V was cut by 5 bases and J by 2 bases, with 16 bases left in between. CDR1 and CDR2 from the germline V gene are LNHNV and YYDKDF (reference sequence). CDR3: CATSSRPGSPYEQYF. In DNA, the CDR3 is TGTGCCACCAGCTCCAGGCCGGGGTCCCCCTACGAGCAGTACTTC.

This clonotype has ten or more counts. The J gene is TRBJ1-2, the V gene TRBV7-9, with 7 bases lining up with TRBD1. V lost 4 bases and J lost 6; bases outside the gene matches: 11. The CDR3 covers 15 residues. Germline V gene data show CDR1 as SEHNR and CDR2 as FQNEAQ (reference sequence). In nucleotides, the CDR3 is TGTGCCAGCAGCTCGGCCGGGACAGCAATCCATGGCTACACCTTC. Protein: CASSSAGTAIHGYTF.

The gene calls are TRBV2 and TRBJ1-2; D is unclear. Trimming stripped 1 base from V and 0 bases from J, with 9 bases between. The CDR3 covers 15 residues. Germline CDR1 SNHLY, CDR2 FYNNEI. CDR3 nucleotide sequence: TGTGCCAGCAGTGAAGATTTGGGAACTAACTATGGCTACACCTTC. Translation gives CASSEDLGTNYGYTF.

This clonotype was recorded a few times. This rearrangement joins TRBV6-1 to TRBJ2-2, with D perhaps assigned TRBD1 or TRBD2 (5 bases each). The CDR3 spans 16 residues. Germline V gene data show CDR1 as MNHNS and CDR2 as SASEGT. V was pared by 3 bases and J by 6 bases, with 17 bases between. The CDR3: CASSDYLRGRAGELFF. CDR3 coding DNA: TGTGCCAGCAGTGATTACCTCCGGGGCCGGGCCGGGGAGCTGTTTTTT.

This clonotype has ten or more counts. This rearrangement joins TRBV28 to TRBJ2-1; D unresolved. V was trimmed by 4 bases and J by 5 bases, leaving 21 bases between them. Germline V gene sequence: CDR1 MDHEN, CDR2 SYDVKM. CDR3 length equals 17 residues. CDR3 in DNA: TGTGCCAGCAGTTCCCTGGGTGGGGATCCCAGGCACAATGAGCAGTTCTTC. This translates into CASSSLGGDPRHNEQFF.

In this sample, this clonotype turned up many times. The V and J genes are TRBV12-3 or TRBV12-4 and TRBJ1-2; no clear D gene. The CDR3 length is 13 residues. V was pared by 3 bases and J by 4 bases, with 9 bases between. DNA of the CDR3: TGTGCCAGCAGTTTGGCCGGAGGCTATGGCTACACCTTC. As protein: CASSLAGGYGYTF.

The rearrangement links TRBV29-1 to TRBJ1-1; no definite D call. The CDR3 runs 12 residues. Trimming left V 5 bases short and J 5 bases short, with 12 bases between. Germline V gives CDR1 SQVTM, CDR2 ANQGSEA. For the CDR3, the DNA is TGCAGCGTTCATTTCGGGGTAACTGAAGCTTTCTTT. It specifies CSVHFGVTEAFF.

This clonotype has just a few counts. The chain uses TRBV12-3 or TRBV12-4 and TRBJ1-1, with 9 bases lining up with TRBD1. The CDR3 runs 18 residues. J lost 7 bases, V lost 2 bases, and 17 bases had no gene match. The CDR3 DNA reads as TGTGCCAGCAGTTTATTTTTTAGCGGACAGGGGAGGGAGGGTGAAGCTTTCTTT. As protein: CASSLFFSGQGREGEAFF.

Only a few counts were recorded for this clonotype. The chain is built from TRBV7-9 and TRBJ2-1, with TRBD2 identical over 8 bases. This CDR3 spans 15 amino acids. CDR1 is SEHNR, CDR2 FQNEAQ, per germline (reference sequence). V lost 5 bases to trimming and J lost 3 bases; unmatched junction nucleotides: 6. The CDR3 reads CASSPKAGDYNEQFF. CDR3 DNA sequence: TGTGCCAGCAGCCCGAAAGCGGGAGACTACAATGAGCAGTTCTTC.

Only a few counts were recorded for this clonotype. This chain links TRBV14 with TRBJ2-7; D gene unclear. The germline V gene has CDR1 SGHDN and CDR2 FVKESK. The CDR3 contains 14 residues. Trimming pared 0 bases from V and 6 bases from J, leaving 12 bases between. CDR3 protein: CASSQDASSPEQYF. DNA for the CDR3: TGTGCCAGCAGCCAAGACGCCAGTTCGCCCGAGCAGTACTTC.

The chain combines TRBV4-1 with TRBJ2-7, with 7 bases identical to TRBD1. CDR3 length: 14 amino acids. Germline trimming cut 6 bases from V and 2 bases from J; bases unmatched to any gene: 7. Germline CDR1 MGHRA, CDR2 YSYEKL. CDR3 nucleotides: TGCGCCAGCAGGCCTCGGACAGGAGCCTACGAGCAGTACGTC. Protein product: CASRPRTGAYEQYV.

This clonotype was counted a few times. The V gene is TRBV6-2 or TRBV6-3, the J gene TRBJ2-5, with 8 bases matching TRBD2. The V and J ends lost 5 bases and 3 bases, in that order; junction bases with no gene match: 11. The germline V gene encodes CDR1 MNHEY and CDR2 SVGEGT. The CDR3 sequence is 16 residues long. The CDR3 region is CASSRGSGTREETQYF. CDR3 coding DNA: TGTGCCAGCAGTAGAGGATCTGGGACTAGAGAAGAGACCCAGTACTTC.

The sample holds a few counts of this clonotype. J is TRBJ2-5 and V is TRBV18; 12 bases map to TRBD2. CDR1 and CDR2 (germline): KGHSH, LQKENI. The CDR3 is 18 amino acids. J lost 0 bases, V lost 3 bases, and 8 bases had no gene match. This CDR3 reads CASSPKLTSGRHQETQYF. In DNA form, the CDR3 reads TGTGCCAGCTCACCGAAGCTGACTAGCGGGAGACACCAAGAGACCCAGTACTTC.

This clonotype was seen ten or more times. This rearrangement joins TRBV7-3 to TRBJ2-3, with D tentatively TRBD2 (6 bases). The CDR3 has 16 residues. Germline values: CDR1 SGHTA, CDR2 FQGTGA. V was trimmed by 1 base and J by 2 bases, leaving 13 bases between them. In nucleotides, the CDR3 is TGTGCCAGCAGCTTAAAAGCAGGACTATCCACAGATACGCAGTATTTT. It translates to CASSLKAGLSTDTQYF.

This clonotype was observed a few times. The chain joins TRBV6-1 to TRBJ2-1; D may be TRBD2 (5 bases). There are 14 residues in the CDR3. Germline CDR1 MNHNS, CDR2 SASEGT. V gave up 4 bases and J gave up 7 bases, with 14 bases separating them. The chain's CDR3 is CASSATRTGNEQFF. CDR3 bases: TGTGCCAGCAGTGCCACTAGGACGGGGAATGAGCAGTTCTTC.

This clonotype was seen ten or more times. The chain employs TRBV3-1 and TRBJ1-6; the match to TRBD1 covers 12 bases. Trimming at V came to 5 bases and at J to 13 bases, leaving 3 bases not matched to a gene. This CDR3 spans 13 amino acids. Germline assignment: CDR1 LGHDT and CDR2 YNNKEL (reference sequence). DNA of the CDR3: TGTGCCAGCAGCGGGACAGGGGGCGATCCCCTCCACTTT. It specifies CASSGTGGDPLHF.

In its sample, this clonotype was seen many times. V gene TRBV24-1 combines with J gene TRBJ2-2; D might be TRBD2 (6 bases). The germline V gene has CDR1 KGHDR and CDR2 SFDVKD. This CDR3 region has 16 residues. Trimming cost V 4 bases and J 3 bases, with 14 bases left between them. The DNA for the CDR3 is TGTGCCACCAGTGACGCGCGGAGGGTATACACCGGGGAGCTGTTTTTT. It yields the protein CATSDARRVYTGELFF.

The table lists this clonotype with a few counts. The chain joins TRBV25-1 to TRBJ1-2; D remains unclear. The CDR3 covers 18 residues. Germline V gives CDR1 MGHDK, CDR2 SYGVNS. V was pared by 2 bases and J by 0 bases, with 19 bases between. Here the CDR3 reads CASSEERYSGKTNYGYTF. In DNA, the CDR3 is TGTGCCAGCAGTGAAGAGAGATACTCCGGGAAAACTAACTATGGCTACACCTTC.

DNA for the CDR3: TGCAGCGTTGCTTGGACCAACGAGCAGTACTTC. Encoded protein: CSVAWTNEQYF. V usage is TRBV29-1 and J usage is TRBJ2-7; D gene unclear. The CDR3 is 11 residues long. The V gene lost 4 bases and the J gene lost 5 bases, with 9 bases spanning the gap. From germline, CDR1 is SQVTM and CDR2 ANQGSEA.

This clonotype turned up a few times. The chain uses TRBV7-9 and TRBJ2-2; 8 positions agree with TRBD2. V dropped 4 bases and J dropped 4; count of bases not matched to a gene: 11. Germline CDR1 is SEHNR and CDR2 is FQNEAQ (reference sequence). This CDR3 has 17 amino acids. The CDR3: CASSYRTSGSGTGELFF. The CDR3 DNA reads TGTGCCAGCAGCTATCGCACGAGCGGGAGTGGCACCGGGGAGCTGTTTTTT.